The sequence of this TCR beta chain was determined in a study of T cells in localized non-small cell lung cancer. Points from the study as a whole: In uninvolved adjacent lung, T cell clonality reached its highest value, exceeding tumor.

The data were produced by immunoSEQ multiplex PCR, yet TCRdb's version contains in-frame clones alone and is incomplete. Of some 78,000 clones in the sample, 70% to 90% are singletons; the top ten hold approximately 2.8%. This clone occurred once. Its target is unknown. The input for sequencing was peripheral blood, taken before any cancer treatment. The receptor's source is a man aged 40 to 75 with stage I lung adenocarcinoma.

CDR3 sequence: CASSRDRESQHEQYF. CDR3 DNA sequence: TGTGCCAGCAGCCGCGACAGGGAATCCCAACACGAGCAGTACTTC. The chain uses TRBV7-2 and TRBJ2-7; TRBD1 agrees at 7 bases. Germline V CDR1 and CDR2: SGHTA, FQGNSA. The CDR3 runs 15 residues. V was clipped by 5 bases and J by 5 bases; unmatched bases: 12.